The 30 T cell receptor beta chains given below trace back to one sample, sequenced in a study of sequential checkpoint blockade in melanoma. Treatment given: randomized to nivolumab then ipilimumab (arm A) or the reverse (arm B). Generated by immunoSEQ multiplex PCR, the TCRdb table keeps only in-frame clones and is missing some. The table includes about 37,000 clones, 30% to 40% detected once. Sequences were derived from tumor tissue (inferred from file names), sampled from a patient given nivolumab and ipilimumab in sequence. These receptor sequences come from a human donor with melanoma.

DNA for the CDR3: TGTGCCAGCAGCGGTGGAGAATGGACTGAAGCTTTCTTT. This codes for CASSGGEWTEAFF. This rearrangement joins TRBV9 to TRBJ1-1; D gene uncertain. V was trimmed by 3 bases and J by 5 bases, leaving 11 bases between them. The germline V gene encodes CDR1 SGDLS and CDR2 YYNGEE. The CDR3 is made up of 13 amino acids.

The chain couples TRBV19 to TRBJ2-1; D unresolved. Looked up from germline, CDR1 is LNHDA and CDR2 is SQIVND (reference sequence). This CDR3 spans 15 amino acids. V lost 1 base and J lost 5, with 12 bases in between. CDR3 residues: CASSIVGGIDNEQFF. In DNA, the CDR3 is TGTGCCAGTAGTATAGTGGGCGGAATCGACAATGAGCAGTTCTTC.

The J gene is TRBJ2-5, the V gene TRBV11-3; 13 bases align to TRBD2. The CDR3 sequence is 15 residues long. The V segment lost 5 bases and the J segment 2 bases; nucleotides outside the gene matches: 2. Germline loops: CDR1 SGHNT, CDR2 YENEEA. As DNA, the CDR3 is TGTGCCAGCAGCCCGGGACTAGCGGGGCAAGAGACCCAGTACTTC. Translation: CASSPGLAGQETQYF. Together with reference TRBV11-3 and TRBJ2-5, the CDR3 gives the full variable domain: EAGVVQSPRYKIIEKKQPVAFWCNPISGHNTLYWYLQNLGQGPELLIRYENEEAVDDSQLPKDRFSAERLKGVDSTLKIQPAELGDSAVYLCASSPGLAGQETQYFGPGTRLLVL.

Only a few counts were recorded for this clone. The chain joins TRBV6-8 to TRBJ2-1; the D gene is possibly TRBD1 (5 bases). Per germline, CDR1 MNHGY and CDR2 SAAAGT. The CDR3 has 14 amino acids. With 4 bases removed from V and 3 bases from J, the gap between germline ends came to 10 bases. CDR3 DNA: TGTGCCAGCAGTTTCCTGACAGACTACAATGAGCAGTTCTTC. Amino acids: CASSFLTDYNEQFF.

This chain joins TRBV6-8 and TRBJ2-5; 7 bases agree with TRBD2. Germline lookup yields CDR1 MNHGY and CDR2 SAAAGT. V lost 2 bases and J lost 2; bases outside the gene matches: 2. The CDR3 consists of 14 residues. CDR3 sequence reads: CASSYGGGQETQYF. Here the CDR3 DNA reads TGTGCCAGCAGTTACGGCGGGGGTCAAGAGACCCAGTACTTC.

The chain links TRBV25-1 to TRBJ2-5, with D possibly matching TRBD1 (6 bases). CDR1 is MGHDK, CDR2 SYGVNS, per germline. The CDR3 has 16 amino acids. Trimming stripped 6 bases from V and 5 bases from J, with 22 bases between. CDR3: CASRGPGWGTGETQYF. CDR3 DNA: TGTGCCAGCAGGGGTCCGGGGTGGGGCACAGGGGAGACCCAGTACTTC. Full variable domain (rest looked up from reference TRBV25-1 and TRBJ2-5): EADIYQTPRYLVIGTGKKITLECSQTMGHDKMYWYQQDPGMELHLIHYSYGVNSTEKGDLSSESTVSRIRTEHFPLTLESARPSHTSQYLCASRGPGWGTGETQYFGPGTRLLVL.

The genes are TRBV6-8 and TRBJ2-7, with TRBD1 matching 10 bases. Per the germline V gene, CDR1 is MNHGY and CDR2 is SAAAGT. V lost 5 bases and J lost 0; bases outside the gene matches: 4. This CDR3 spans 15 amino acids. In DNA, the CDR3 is TGTGCCAGCAGTGACGGGACAGGGGCCTCCTACGAGCAGTACTTC. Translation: CASSDGTGASYEQYF.

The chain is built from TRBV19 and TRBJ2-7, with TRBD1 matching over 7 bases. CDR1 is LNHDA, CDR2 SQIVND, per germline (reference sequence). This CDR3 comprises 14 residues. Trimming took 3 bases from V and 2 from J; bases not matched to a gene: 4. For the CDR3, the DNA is TGTGCCAGTAGTATCCTGACAGGGACCTACGAGCAGTACTTC. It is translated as CASSILTGTYEQYF. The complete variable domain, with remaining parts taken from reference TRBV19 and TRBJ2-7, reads DGGITQSPKYLFRKEGQNVTLSCEQNLNHDAMYWYRQDPGQGLRLIYYSQIVNDFQKGDIAEGYSVSREKKESFPLTVTSAQKNPTAFYLCASSILTGTYEQYFGPGTRLTVT.

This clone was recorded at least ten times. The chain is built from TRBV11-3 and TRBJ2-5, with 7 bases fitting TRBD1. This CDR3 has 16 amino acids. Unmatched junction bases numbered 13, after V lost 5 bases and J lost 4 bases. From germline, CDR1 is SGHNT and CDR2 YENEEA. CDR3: CASSPNDRAGGETQYF. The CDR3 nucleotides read TGTGCCAGCAGCCCGAATGACAGGGCGGGTGGAGAGACCCAGTACTTC.

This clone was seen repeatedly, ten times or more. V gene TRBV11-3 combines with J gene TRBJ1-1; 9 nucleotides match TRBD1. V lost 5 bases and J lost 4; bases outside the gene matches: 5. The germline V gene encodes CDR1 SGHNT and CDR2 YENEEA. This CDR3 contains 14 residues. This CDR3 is CASSPTGGSTEAFF. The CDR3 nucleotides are TGTGCCAGCAGCCCGACAGGGGGGAGCACTGAAGCTTTCTTT.

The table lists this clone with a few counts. This CDR3 is CASSVGGGAADTQYF. CDR3 DNA: TGTGCCAGCAGCGTAGGCGGGGGGGCCGCAGATACGCAGTATTTT. The chain employs TRBV9 and TRBJ2-3, with 9 nucleotides matching TRBD2. CDR3 size: 15 residues. Unmatched junction bases numbered 3, after V lost 0 bases and J lost 4 bases. Germline loops: CDR1 SGDLS, CDR2 YYNGEE.

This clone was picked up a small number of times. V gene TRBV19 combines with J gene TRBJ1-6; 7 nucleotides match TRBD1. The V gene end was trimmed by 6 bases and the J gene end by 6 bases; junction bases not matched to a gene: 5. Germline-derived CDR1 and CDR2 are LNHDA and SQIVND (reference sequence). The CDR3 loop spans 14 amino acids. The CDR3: CASRSTGSNSPLHF. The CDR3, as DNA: TGTGCCAGTAGGTCGACAGGGAGTAATTCACCCCTCCACTTT. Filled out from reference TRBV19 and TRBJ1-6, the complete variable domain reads DGGITQSPKYLFRKEGQNVTLSCEQNLNHDAMYWYRQDPGQGLRLIYYSQIVNDFQKGDIAEGYSVSREKKESFPLTVTSAQKNPTAFYLCASRSTGSNSPLHFGNGTRLTVT.

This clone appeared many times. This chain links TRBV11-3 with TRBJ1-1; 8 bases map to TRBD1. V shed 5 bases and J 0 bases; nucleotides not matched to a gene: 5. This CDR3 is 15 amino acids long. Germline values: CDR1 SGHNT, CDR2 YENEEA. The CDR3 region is CASSAGTGMNTEAFF. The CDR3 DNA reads TGTGCCAGCAGCGCAGGGACAGGCATGAACACTGAAGCTTTCTTT. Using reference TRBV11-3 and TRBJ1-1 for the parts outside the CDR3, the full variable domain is EAGVVQSPRYKIIEKKQPVAFWCNPISGHNTLYWYLQNLGQGPELLIRYENEEAVDDSQLPKDRFSAERLKGVDSTLKIQPAELGDSAVYLCASSAGTGMNTEAFFGQGTRLTVV.

CDR3 sequence reads: CASSPLARGVGDTQYF. Written as DNA, the CDR3 is TGTGCCAGCAGCCCGCTAGCGCGGGGGGTAGGGGATACGCAGTATTTT. The chain carries TRBV14 and TRBJ2-3; 8 nucleotides align to TRBD2. V shed 4 bases, J shed 6 bases, and the junction held 12 bases outside the gene matches. CDR3 size: 16 residues. Germline CDR1 is SGHDN and CDR2 is FVKESK.

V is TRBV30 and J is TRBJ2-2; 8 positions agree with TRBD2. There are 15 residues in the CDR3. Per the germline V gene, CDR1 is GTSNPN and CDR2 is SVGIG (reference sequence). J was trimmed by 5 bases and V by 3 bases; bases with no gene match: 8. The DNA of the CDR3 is TGTGCCTGGAGGGCGCAGGGACTAGTAACCGGGGAGCTGTTTTTT. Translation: CAWRAQGLVTGELFF.

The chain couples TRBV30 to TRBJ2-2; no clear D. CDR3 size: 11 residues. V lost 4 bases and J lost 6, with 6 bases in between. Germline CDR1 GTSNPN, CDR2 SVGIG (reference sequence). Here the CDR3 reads CAWNVAGELFF. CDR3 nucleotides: TGTGCCTGGAACGTCGCCGGGGAGCTGTTTTTT.

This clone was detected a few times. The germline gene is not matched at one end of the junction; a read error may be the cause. Here the CDR3 reads CASSPDRGNSEAFF. The CDR3 nucleotides read TGTGCCAGCTCACCGGACAGGGGGAACTCTGAAGCTTTCTTT. The chain recombines TRBV18 with TRBJ1-1; TRBD1 aligns across 10 bases. Per the germline V gene, CDR1 is KGHSH and CDR2 is LQKENI. CDR3 length equals 14 residues.

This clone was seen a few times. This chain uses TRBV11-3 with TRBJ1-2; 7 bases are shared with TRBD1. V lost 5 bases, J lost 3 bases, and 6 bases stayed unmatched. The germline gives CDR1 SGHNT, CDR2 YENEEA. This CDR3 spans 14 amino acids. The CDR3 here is CASSPTGTDYGYTF. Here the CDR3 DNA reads TGTGCCAGCAGCCCTACCGGGACAGACTATGGCTACACCTTC. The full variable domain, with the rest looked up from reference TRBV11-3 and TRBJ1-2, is EAGVVQSPRYKIIEKKQPVAFWCNPISGHNTLYWYLQNLGQGPELLIRYENEEAVDDSQLPKDRFSAERLKGVDSTLKIQPAELGDSAVYLCASSPTGTDYGYTFGSGTRLTVV.

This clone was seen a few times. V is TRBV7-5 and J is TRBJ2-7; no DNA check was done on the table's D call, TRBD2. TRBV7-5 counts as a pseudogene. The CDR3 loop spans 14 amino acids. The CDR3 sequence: CASSSGLRLGEQYF. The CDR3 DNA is TGTGCCAGCAGCTCGGGACTCCGTCTGGGAGAGCAGTACTTC.

CDR3 residues: CASSSGEETQYF. The DNA of the CDR3 is TGTGCCAGTAGTAGCGGCGAGGAGACCCAGTACTTC. The J gene is TRBJ2-5, the V gene TRBV19; no reliable D call. This CDR3 is built from 12 residues. V was pared by 4 bases and J by 5 bases, with 8 bases between. CDR1 and CDR2 (germline): LNHDA, SQIVND (reference sequence). Filled out from reference TRBV19 and TRBJ2-5, the complete variable domain reads DGGITQSPKYLFRKEGQNVTLSCEQNLNHDAMYWYRQDPGQGLRLIYYSQIVNDFQKGDIAEGYSVSREKKESFPLTVTSAQKNPTAFYLCASSSGEETQYFGPGTRLLVL.

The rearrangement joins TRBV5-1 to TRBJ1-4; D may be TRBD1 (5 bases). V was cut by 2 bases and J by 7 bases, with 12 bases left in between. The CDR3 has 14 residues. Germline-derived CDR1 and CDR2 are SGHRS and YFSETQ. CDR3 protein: CASSLTGGSEKLFF. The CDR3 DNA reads TGCGCCAGCAGCTTAACAGGTGGGAGTGAAAAACTGTTTTTT.

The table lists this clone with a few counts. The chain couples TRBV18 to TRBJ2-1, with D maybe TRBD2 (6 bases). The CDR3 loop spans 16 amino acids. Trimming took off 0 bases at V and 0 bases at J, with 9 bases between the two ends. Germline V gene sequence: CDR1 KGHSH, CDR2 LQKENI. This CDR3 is CASSPPGGSSYNEQFF. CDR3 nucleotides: TGTGCCAGCTCACCACCCGGGGGATCCTCCTACAATGAGCAGTTCTTC. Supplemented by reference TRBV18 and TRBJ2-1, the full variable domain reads NAGVMQNPRHLVRRRGQEARLRCSPMKGHSHVYWYRQLPEEGLKFMVYLQKENIIDESGMPKERFSAEFPKEGPSILRIQQVVRGDSAAYFCASSPPGGSSYNEQFFGPGTRLTVL.

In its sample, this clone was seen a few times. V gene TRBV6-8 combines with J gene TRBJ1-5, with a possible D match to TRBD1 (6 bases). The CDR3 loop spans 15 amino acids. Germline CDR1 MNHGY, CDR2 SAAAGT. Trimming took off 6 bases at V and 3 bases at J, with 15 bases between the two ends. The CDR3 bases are TGTGCCAGCAGCGGACGAACAGGGTACAATCAGCCCCAGCATTTT. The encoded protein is CASSGRTGYNQPQHF.

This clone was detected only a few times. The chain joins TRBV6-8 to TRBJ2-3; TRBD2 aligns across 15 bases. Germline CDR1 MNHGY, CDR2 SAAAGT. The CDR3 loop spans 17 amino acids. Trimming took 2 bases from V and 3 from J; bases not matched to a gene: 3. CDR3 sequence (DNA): TGTGCCAGCAGTTACCGGGGACTAGCGGGAGGAACAGATACGCAGTATTTT. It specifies CASSYRGLAGGTDTQYF.

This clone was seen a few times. The CDR3 here is CAILTQGVSTVYTEAFF. In DNA, the CDR3 is TGTGCCATCTTAACCCAAGGGGTATCAACGGTCTACACTGAAGCTTTCTTT. The chain links TRBV12-5 to TRBJ1-1; maybe TRBD1 (5 bases). CDR1 and CDR2 from the germline V gene are LGHNT and FRNRAP. This CDR3 contains 17 residues.

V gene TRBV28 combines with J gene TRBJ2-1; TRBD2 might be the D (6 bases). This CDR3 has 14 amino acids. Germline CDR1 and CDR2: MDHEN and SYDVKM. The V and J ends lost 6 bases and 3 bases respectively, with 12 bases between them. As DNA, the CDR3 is TGTGCCAGCAGCCCTCGGGGGTTCTACAATGAGCAGTTCTTC. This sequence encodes CASSPRGFYNEQFF.

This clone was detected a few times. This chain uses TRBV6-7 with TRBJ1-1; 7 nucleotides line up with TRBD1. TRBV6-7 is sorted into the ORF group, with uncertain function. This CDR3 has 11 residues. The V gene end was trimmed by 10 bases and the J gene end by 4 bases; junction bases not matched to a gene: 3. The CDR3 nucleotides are TGTGCCATCAGGGGGAGCACTGAAGCTTTCTTT. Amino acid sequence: CAIRGSTEAFF.

CDR3 loop: CASSPTGGDDQPQHF. DNA of the CDR3: TGCGCCAGCAGCCCGACAGGGGGCGACGATCAGCCCCAGCATTTT. This rearrangement joins TRBV5-1 to TRBJ1-5, with 10 bases aligning to TRBD1. V gave up 4 bases and J gave up 5 bases; unmatched junction bases: 6. The CDR3 spans 15 residues. In germline, CDR1 is SGHRS, CDR2 YFSETQ.

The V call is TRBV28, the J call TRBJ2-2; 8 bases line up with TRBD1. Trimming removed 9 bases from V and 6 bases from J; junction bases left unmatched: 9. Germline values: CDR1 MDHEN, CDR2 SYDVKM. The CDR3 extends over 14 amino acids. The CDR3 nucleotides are TGTGCCAGTCAGGGGGCAGATAAGGCCGGGGAGCTGTTTTTT. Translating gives CASQGADKAGELFF.

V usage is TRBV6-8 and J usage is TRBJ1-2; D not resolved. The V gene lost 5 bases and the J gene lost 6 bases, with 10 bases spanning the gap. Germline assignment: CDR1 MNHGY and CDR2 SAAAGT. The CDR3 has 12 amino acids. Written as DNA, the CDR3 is TGTGCCAGCAGTGTAAACGCGGATGGCTACACCTTC. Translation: CASSVNADGYTF.